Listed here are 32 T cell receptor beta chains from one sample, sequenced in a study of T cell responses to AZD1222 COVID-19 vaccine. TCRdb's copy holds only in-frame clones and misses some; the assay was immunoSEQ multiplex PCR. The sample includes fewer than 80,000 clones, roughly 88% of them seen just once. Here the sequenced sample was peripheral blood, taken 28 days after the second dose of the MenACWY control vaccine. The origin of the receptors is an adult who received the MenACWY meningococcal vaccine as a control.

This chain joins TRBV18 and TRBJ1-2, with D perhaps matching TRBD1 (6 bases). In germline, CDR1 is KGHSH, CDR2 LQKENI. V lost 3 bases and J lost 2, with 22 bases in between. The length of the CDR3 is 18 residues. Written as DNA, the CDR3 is TGTGCCAGCTCACCCTCCAACTATCTCGGACAGCTGAACTATGGCTACACCTTC. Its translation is CASSPSNYLGQLNYGYTF.

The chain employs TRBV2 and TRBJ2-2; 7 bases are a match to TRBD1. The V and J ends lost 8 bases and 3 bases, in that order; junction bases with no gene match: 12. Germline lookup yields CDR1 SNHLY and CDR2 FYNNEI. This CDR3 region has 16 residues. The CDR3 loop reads CASLGVQGPDTGELFF. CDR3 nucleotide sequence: TGTGCCAGCTTGGGGGTACAGGGGCCTGACACCGGGGAGCTGTTTTTT.

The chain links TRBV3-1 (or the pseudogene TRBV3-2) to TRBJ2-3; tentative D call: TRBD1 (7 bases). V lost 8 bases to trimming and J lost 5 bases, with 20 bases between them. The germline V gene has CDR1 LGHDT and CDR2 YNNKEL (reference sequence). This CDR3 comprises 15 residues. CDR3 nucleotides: TGTGCCAGCTCCTCCCAGGGGGGCCAGGGAGATACGCAGTATTTT. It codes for CASSSQGGQGDTQYF.

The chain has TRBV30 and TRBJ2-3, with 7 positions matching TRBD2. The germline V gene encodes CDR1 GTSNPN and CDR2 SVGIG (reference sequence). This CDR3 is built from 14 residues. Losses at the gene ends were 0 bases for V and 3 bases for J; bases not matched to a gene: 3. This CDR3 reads CAWSVGGGTDTQYF. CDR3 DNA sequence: TGTGCCTGGAGTGTTGGGGGGGGAACAGATACGCAGTATTTT. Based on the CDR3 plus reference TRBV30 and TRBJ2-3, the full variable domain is SQTIHQWPATLVQPVGSPLSLECTVEGTSNPNLYWYRQAAGRGLQLLFYSVGIGQISSEVPQNLSASRPQDRQFILSSKKLLLSDSGFYLCAWSVGGGTDTQYFGPGTRLTVL.

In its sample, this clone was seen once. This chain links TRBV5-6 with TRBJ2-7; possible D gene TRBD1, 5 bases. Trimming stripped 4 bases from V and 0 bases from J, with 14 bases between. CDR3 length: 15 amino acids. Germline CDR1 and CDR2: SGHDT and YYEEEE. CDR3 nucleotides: TGTGCCAGCAGCCCGGTCGGCAGGGACTCCTACGAGCAGTACTTC. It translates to CASSPVGRDSYEQYF.

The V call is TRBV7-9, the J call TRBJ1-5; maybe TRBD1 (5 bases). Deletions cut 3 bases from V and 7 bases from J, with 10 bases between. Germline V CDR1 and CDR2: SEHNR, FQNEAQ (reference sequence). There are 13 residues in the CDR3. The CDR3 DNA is TGTGCCAGCAGCTTTGGGGGTAACCAGCCCCAGCATTTT. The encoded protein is CASSFGGNQPQHF.

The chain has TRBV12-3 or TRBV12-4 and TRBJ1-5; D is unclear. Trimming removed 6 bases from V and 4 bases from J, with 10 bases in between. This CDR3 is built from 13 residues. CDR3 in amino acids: CASSVNGNQPQHF. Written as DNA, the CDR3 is TGTGCCAGCAGCGTAAACGGGAATCAGCCCCAGCATTTT.

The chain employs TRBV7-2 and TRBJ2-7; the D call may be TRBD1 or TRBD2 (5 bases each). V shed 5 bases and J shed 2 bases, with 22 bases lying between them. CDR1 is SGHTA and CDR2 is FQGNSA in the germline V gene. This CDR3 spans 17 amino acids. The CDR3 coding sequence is TGTGCCAGCAGCCTCGCACGCCCGGGGCAGTGGGCCTACGAGCAGTACTTC. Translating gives CASSLARPGQWAYEQYF.

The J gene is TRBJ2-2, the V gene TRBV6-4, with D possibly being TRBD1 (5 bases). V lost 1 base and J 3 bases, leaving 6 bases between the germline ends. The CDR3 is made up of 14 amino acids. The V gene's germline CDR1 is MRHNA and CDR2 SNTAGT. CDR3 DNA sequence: TGTGCCAGCAGTGACTTCAGGGACACCGGGGAGCTGTTTTTT. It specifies CASSDFRDTGELFF.

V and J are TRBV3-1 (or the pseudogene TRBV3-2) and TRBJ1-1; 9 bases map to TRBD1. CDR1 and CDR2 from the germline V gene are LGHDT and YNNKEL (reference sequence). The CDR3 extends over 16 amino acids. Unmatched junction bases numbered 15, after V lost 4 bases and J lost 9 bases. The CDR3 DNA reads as TGTGCCAGCAGCCCGGAATCCAACACCTACAGGGGGCAAGCTTTCTTT. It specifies CASSPESNTYRGQAFF.

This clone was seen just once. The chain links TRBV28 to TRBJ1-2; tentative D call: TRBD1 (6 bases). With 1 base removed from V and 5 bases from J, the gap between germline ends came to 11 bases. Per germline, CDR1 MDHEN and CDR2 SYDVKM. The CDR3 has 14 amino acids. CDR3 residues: CASSLSGATYGYTF. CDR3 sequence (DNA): TGTGCCAGCAGTTTATCAGGGGCCACTTATGGCTACACCTTC.

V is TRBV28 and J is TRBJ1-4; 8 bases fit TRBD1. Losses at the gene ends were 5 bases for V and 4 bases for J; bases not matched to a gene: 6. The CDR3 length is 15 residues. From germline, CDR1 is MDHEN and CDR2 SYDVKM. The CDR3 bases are TGTGCCAGCAGTCCACGGGACAGGTATAATGAAAAACTGTTTTTT. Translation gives CASSPRDRYNEKLFF. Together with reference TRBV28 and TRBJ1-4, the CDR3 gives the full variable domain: DVKVTQSSRYLVKRTGEKVFLECVQDMDHENMFWYRQDPGLGLRLIYFSYDVKMKEKGDIPEGYSVSREKKERFSLILESASTNQTSMYLCASSPRDRYNEKLFFGSGTQLSVL.

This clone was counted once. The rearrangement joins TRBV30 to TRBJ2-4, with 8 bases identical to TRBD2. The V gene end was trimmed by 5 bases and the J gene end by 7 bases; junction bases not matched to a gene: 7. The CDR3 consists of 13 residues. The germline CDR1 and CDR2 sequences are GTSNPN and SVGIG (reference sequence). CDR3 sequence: CAWGGLVTNIQYF. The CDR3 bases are TGTGCCTGGGGGGGACTAGTTACGAACATTCAGTACTTC.

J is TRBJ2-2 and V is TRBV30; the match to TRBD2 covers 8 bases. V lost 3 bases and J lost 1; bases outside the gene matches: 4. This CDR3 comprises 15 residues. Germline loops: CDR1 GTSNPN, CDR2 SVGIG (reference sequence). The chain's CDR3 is CAWSGRGGNTGELFF. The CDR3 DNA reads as TGTGCCTGGAGCGGCCGGGGGGGGAACACCGGGGAGCTGTTTTTT. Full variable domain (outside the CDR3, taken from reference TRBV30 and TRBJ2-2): SQTIHQWPATLVQPVGSPLSLECTVEGTSNPNLYWYRQAAGRGLQLLFYSVGIGQISSEVPQNLSASRPQDRQFILSSKKLLLSDSGFYLCAWSGRGGNTGELFFGEGSRLTVL.

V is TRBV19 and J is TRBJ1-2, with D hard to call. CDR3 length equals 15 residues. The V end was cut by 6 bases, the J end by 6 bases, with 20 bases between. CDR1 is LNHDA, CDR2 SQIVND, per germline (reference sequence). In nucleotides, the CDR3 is TGTGCCAGTAGCCCGGGGAGTCTCCGCGGCGATGGCTACACCTTC. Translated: CASSPGSLRGDGYTF.

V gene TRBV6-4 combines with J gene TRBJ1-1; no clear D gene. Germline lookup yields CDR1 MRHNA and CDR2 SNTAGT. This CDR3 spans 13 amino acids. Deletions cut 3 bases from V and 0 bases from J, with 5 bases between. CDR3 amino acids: CASSEGMNTEAFF. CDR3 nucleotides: TGTGCCAGCAGTGAAGGGATGAACACTGAAGCTTTCTTT.

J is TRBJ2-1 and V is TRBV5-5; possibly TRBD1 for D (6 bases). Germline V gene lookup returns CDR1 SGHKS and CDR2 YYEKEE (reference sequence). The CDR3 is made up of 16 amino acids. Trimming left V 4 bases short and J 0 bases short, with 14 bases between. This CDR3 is CASSRRDTSSYNEQFF. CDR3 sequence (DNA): TGTGCCAGCAGCCGACGGGACACTAGCTCCTACAATGAGCAGTTCTTC.

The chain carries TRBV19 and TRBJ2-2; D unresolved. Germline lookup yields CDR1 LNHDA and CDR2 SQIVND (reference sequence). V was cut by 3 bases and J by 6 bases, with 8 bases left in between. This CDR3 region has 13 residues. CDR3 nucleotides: TGTGCCAGTAGTATGGTGGTATCCGGGGAGCTGTTTTTT. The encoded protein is CASSMVVSGELFF.

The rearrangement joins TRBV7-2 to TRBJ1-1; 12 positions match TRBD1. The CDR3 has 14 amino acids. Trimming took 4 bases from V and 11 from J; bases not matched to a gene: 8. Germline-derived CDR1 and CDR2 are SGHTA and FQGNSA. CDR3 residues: CASSSGTGGRGAFF. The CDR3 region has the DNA TGTGCCAGCAGCTCGGGGACAGGGGGCCGGGGGGCTTTCTTT.

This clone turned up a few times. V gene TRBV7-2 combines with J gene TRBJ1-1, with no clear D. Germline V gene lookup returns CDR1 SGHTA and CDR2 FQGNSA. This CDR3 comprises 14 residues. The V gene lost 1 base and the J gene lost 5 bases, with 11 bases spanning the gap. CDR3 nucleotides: TGTGCCAGCAGCTTAGGGCCCCTTAATACTGAAGCTTTCTTT. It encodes CASSLGPLNTEAFF.

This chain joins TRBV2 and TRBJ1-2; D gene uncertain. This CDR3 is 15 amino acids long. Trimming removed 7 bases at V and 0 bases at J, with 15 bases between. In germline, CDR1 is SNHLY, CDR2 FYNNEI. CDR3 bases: TGTGCCAGCAAGGTAGGGCCAGACCCTAACTATGGCTACACCTTC. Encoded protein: CASKVGPDPNYGYTF.

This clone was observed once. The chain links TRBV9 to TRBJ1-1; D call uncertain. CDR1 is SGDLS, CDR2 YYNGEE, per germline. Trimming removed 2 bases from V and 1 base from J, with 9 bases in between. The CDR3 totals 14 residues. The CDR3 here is CASSVTSSNTEAFF. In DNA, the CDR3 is TGTGCCAGCAGCGTGACCAGTTCGAACACTGAAGCTTTCTTT.

CDR3 nucleotide sequence: TGTGCCAGCAGCCCCAGACGGGGGGACATTCAGTACTTC. Protein product: CASSPRRGDIQYF. This sequence joins TRBV11-1 and TRBJ2-4; the match to TRBD2 covers 7 bases. This CDR3 is built from 13 residues. Germline V CDR1 and CDR2: SGHAT, FQDESV (reference sequence). Unmatched junction bases numbered 6, after V lost 5 bases and J lost 8 bases.

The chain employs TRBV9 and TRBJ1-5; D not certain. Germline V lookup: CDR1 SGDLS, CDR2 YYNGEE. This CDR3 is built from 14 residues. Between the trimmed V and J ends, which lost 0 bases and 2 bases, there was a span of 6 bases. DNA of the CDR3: TGTGCCAGCAGCGTAGATGTACGCAATCAGCCCCAGCATTTT. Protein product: CASSVDVRNQPQHF.

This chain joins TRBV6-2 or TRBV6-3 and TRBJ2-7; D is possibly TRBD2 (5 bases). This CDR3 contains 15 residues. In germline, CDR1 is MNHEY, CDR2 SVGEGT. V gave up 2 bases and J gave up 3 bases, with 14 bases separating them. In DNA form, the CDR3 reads TGTGCCAGCAGTTACCAGGACTTTGGCAGCTACGAGCAGTACTTC. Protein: CASSYQDFGSYEQYF.

For the CDR3, the DNA is TGTGCCAGCAGTGAACAGCGGGGGGGCAATGAGCAGTTCTTC. Translated: CASSEQRGGNEQFF. The chain employs TRBV2 and TRBJ2-1, with 10 bases lining up with TRBD2. CDR1 and CDR2 from the germline V gene are SNHLY and FYNNEI. V gave up 2 bases and J gave up 6 bases; unmatched junction bases: 1. The CDR3 has 14 amino acids.

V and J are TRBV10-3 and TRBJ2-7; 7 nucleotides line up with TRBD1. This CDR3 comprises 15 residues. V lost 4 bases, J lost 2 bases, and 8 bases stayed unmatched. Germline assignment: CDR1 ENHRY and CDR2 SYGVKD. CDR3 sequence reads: CAISVGDSQTYEQYF. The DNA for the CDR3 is TGTGCCATCAGTGTAGGGGACAGCCAAACCTACGAGCAGTACTTC.

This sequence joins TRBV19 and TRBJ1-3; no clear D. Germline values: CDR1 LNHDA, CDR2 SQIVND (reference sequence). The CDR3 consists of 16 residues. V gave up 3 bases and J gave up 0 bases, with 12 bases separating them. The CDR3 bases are TGTGCCAGTAGTATTAACCAGCCAAGCTCTGGAAACACCATATATTTT. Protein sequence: CASSINQPSSGNTIYF.

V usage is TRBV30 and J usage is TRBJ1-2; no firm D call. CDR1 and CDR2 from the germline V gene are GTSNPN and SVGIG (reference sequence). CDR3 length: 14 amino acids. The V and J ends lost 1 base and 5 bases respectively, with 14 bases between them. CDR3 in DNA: TGTGCCTGGAGTGGACTAAGGGTTGGGTATGGCTACACCTTC. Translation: CAWSGLRVGYGYTF.

The CDR3 region has the DNA TGTGCCAGCAGCTTCGGGGTAGTGGGCACTGAAGCTTTCTTT. This encodes CASSFGVVGTEAFF. This chain uses TRBV7-9 with TRBJ1-1; D is uncertain. V lost 3 bases to trimming and J lost 4 bases, with 12 bases between them. The germline gives CDR1 SEHNR, CDR2 FQNEAQ (reference sequence). The CDR3 has 14 residues.

CDR3 in amino acids: CASSLQPGQQETQYF. The CDR3 bases are TGTGCCAGCAGCCTTCAGCCGGGACAGCAAGAGACCCAGTACTTC. The chain carries TRBV11-2 and TRBJ2-5, with 7 nucleotides matching TRBD1. V shed 5 bases and J 2 bases; nucleotides not matched to a gene: 8. This CDR3 spans 15 amino acids. Per germline, CDR1 SGHAT and CDR2 FQNNGV. Variable domain in full (rest from reference TRBV11-2 and TRBJ2-5): EAGVAQSPRYKIIEKRQSVAFWCNPISGHATLYWYQQILGQGPKLLIQFQNNGVVDDSQLPKDRFSAERLKGVDSTLKIQPAKLEDSAVYLCASSLQPGQQETQYFGPGTRLLVL.

CDR3 sequence: CASSLAVTRGEQFF. The CDR3, as DNA: TGTGCCAGCAGCTTGGCCGTCACTCGGGGTGAGCAGTTCTTC. The chain is built from TRBV5-8 and TRBJ2-1, with D possibly being TRBD2 (5 bases). CDR3 length equals 14 residues. Germline lookup yields CDR1 SGHTS and CDR2 YDEGEE. Trimming pared 0 bases from V and 9 bases from J, leaving 13 bases between.